A single sample gave rise to the 3 T cell receptor beta chains below, sequenced in a study of blood T cell repertoires in COVID-19. Profiling relied on immunoSEQ multiplex PCR, and the TCRdb table lists in-frame clones only, not all of them. The sample records around 130,000 clones, approximately 90% being singletons. The sample was peripheral blood. The source of these receptors is a woman older than 75 with acute or convalescent COVID-19.

The CDR3 DNA reads TGCGCCAGCAGCCGACGACTAGCGGGGGGTTCCTACAATGAGCAGTTCTTC. Translation gives CASSRRLAGGSYNEQFF. The chain is built from TRBV4-1 and TRBJ2-1, with TRBD2 matching 13 bases. V lost 4 bases and J lost 1; bases outside the gene matches: 4. The CDR3 runs 17 residues. The germline V gene has CDR1 MGHRA and CDR2 YSYEKL.

This clone came up once. The chain combines TRBV7-9 with TRBJ1-6; perhaps TRBD1 as D (5 bases). CDR3 length: 16 residues. The germline V gene has CDR1 SEHNR and CDR2 FQNEAQ (reference sequence). Trimming stripped 1 base from V and 5 bases from J, with 12 bases between. The CDR3 spells CASSLGPGGDNSPLHF. The CDR3 DNA follows: TGTGCCAGCAGCTTAGGTCCCGGAGGGGATAATTCACCCCTCCACTTT.

The chain couples TRBV3-1 (or the pseudogene TRBV3-2) to TRBJ2-3; 9 nucleotides agree with TRBD2. The CDR3 has 14 residues. V was clipped by 6 bases and J by 3 bases; unmatched bases: 4. The germline V gene encodes CDR1 LGHDT and CDR2 YNNKEL (reference sequence). CDR3 region: CASSRLAVTDTQYF. CDR3 bases: TGTGCCAGCAGTCGACTAGCGGTGACAGATACGCAGTATTTT.